This T cell receptor beta chain was sequenced in a study of regulatory and conventional T cells in RAG deficiency. Study observations and caveats: In Omenn syndrome, sorted "Tregs" may be peripherally activated cells. Omenn patients showed >80% Treg-Tconv overlap and shorter CDR3 lengths. Treg unique TCR beta sequences were approximately 95-fold fewer in Omenn syndrome and CID/AS patients than controls.

This clone was found once. The antigen is unknown. TCRdb's table, derived via immunoSEQ multiplex PCR, lists solely in-frame clones and lacks some. The sample includes approximately 30,000 clones, approximately 96% of them seen just once. Conventional CD4+ T cells were sorted from blood as CD25-low CD127-high cells. The V gene's germline CDR1 is DFQATT and CDR2 SNEGSKA (reference sequence). V dropped 6 bases and J dropped 10; count of bases not matched to a gene: 3. This CDR3 comprises 10 residues. The same sample was also used in a study of regulatory T cells. That report notes: Amplification used 52 TRBV primers and 13 TRBJ primers. Skewed V and J usage and few unique V-J pairs marked patient repertoires, most in Tregs.

The chain joins TRBV20-1 to TRBJ2-1; 7 bases agree with TRBD1. The TCR comes from a human donor in good health. The specimen sequenced was CD25- CD4+ T cells sorted from blood. This CDR3 reads CSAQGEEQFF. CDR3 nucleotide sequence: TGCAGTGCCCAGGGGGAGGAGCAGTTCTTC.